What follows are 26 T cell receptor beta chains derived from one specimen sequenced in a study of CD8+ T cells in alopecia areata (dated by TCRdb to 2016 to 2019). The time point label here, explained by the study, means: around 28 days on oral tofacitinib. In the paper's terms, the treatment or condition label means: oral pan-JAK inhibitor, 5-10 mg twice daily. The receptor library was made with the immunoSEQ multiplex PCR assay. RNA was extracted from all samples and reverse transcribed into cDNA, which served as template for TCR sequencing. The source is immuneACCESS, and TCRdb retained only in-frame sequences with V and J called. Part of the clones is not carried over; for the studies checked, unresolved V genes explain less than half of this, and the remainder is unexplained. The sample records some 200,000 clones, about 50% of which are singletons. Roughly 1.5% of the sample is in the top ten clones.

Source: CD4+ T cells sorted from blood, taken at week 4, from a patient treated with tofacitinib. The source is a human donor with alopecia areata.

CDR3 DNA sequence: TGTGCCAGCAGCGTGGGGACAGCCAGGAAGGTACAAGAGACCCAGTACTTC. This encodes CASSVGTARKVQETQYF. This sequence joins TRBV9 and TRBJ2-5, with 7 bases identical to TRBD1. The CDR3 runs to 17 residues. The germline gives CDR1 SGDLS, CDR2 YYNGEE. The J segment lost 2 bases and the V segment lost 2 bases, leaving 12 bases of the junction unmatched.

The V gene is TRBV5-1, the J gene TRBJ2-5; the match to TRBD2 covers 7 bases. CDR3 length: 16 residues. V lost 4 bases and J lost 3; bases outside the gene matches: 12. The V gene's germline CDR1 is SGHRS and CDR2 YFSETQ. CDR3 bases: TGCGCCAGCAGCCCCCTCCTGGGGAGGGACGAAGAGACCCAGTACTTC. It is translated as CASSPLLGRDEETQYF.

The chain joins TRBV30 to TRBJ1-5; 7 positions agree with TRBD1. Unmatched junction bases numbered 8, after V lost 7 bases and J lost 5 bases. CDR1 and CDR2 from the germline V gene are GTSNPN and SVGIG (reference sequence). The CDR3 runs to 13 residues. The CDR3 coding sequence is TGTGCCTCGGCAGGGGGTGGACATCAGCCCCAGCATTTT. It is translated as CASAGGGHQPQHF.

This clone has only one observation. This chain joins TRBV30 and TRBJ1-2, with unresolved D. Per the germline V gene, CDR1 is GTSNPN and CDR2 is SVGIG (reference sequence). V was shortened by 4 bases and J by 1 base, with 7 bases between the two germline ends. The CDR3 sequence is 12 residues long. The CDR3 DNA reads as TGTGCCTGGAATCTCATTAACTATGGCTACACCTTC. Translation: CAWNLINYGYTF.

The gene calls are TRBV7-3 and TRBJ1-1, with no clear D. The length of the CDR3 is 13 residues. Trimming left V 3 bases short and J 6 bases short, with 11 bases between. Germline values: CDR1 SGHTA, CDR2 FQGTGA. CDR3 DNA: TGTGCCAGCAGCTTCACGCAGGCTTCTGAAGCTTTCTTT. It encodes CASSFTQASEAFF.

This clone is a singleton in its sample. The V gene is TRBV5-1, the J gene TRBJ2-4; D not resolved. The germline CDR1 and CDR2 sequences are SGHRS and YFSETQ. Trimming removed 9 bases from V and 3 bases from J, with 19 bases in between. The CDR3 spans 15 residues. CDR3 sequence: CATSGVLEGKNIQYF. DNA of the CDR3: TGCGCCACCTCTGGTGTTTTGGAAGGCAAAAACATTCAGTACTTC. Complete variable domain (other parts from reference TRBV5-1 and TRBJ2-4): KAGVTQTPRYLIKTRGQQVTLSCSPISGHRSVSWYQQTPGQGLQFLFEYFSETQRNKGNFPGRFSGRQFSNSRSEMNVSTLELGDSALYLCATSGVLEGKNIQYFGAGTRLSVL.

This chain links TRBV4-3 with TRBJ1-2, with TRBD1 as a possible D gene (5 bases). V was cut by 2 bases and J by 4 bases, with 11 bases left in between. This CDR3 is built from 14 residues. Germline CDR1 LGHNA, CDR2 YSLEER. The CDR3 DNA reads as TGCGCCAGCAGCCAAACGGGGGATACCTATGGCTACACCTTC. Its protein is CASSQTGDTYGYTF.

A few counts support this clone. CDR3 in DNA: TGCAGCGTTGGGGACCACCGCCTAAGCACAGATACGCAGTATTTT. Residues: CSVGDHRLSTDTQYF. The chain recombines TRBV29-1 with TRBJ2-3, with D perhaps given as TRBD1 or TRBD2 (5 bases each). V was trimmed by 4 bases and J by 0 bases, leaving 14 bases between them. The CDR3 sequence is 15 residues long. Germline CDR1 and CDR2: SQVTM and ANQGSEA.

The J gene is TRBJ2-1, the V gene TRBV19, with TRBD2 matching over 9 bases. The germline V gene has CDR1 LNHDA and CDR2 SQIVND (reference sequence). The CDR3 extends over 15 amino acids. V gave up 3 bases and J gave up 9 bases; unmatched junction bases: 9. The CDR3 protein is CASSMRLAAGGEQFF. The CDR3 coding sequence is TGTGCCAGTAGTATGAGACTAGCGGCCGGAGGTGAGCAGTTCTTC.

The CDR3, as DNA: TGTGCCAGCAGCTTAGTAACTCAACAGCCCCAGCATTTT. It translates to CASSLVTQQPQHF. The J gene is TRBJ1-5, the V gene TRBV11-2; D is undetermined. Germline V lookup: CDR1 SGHAT, CDR2 FQNNGV. The CDR3 is 13 amino acids. The V and J ends lost 1 base and 7 bases respectively, with 8 bases between them.

J is TRBJ2-1 and V is TRBV19; 11 nucleotides agree with TRBD2. Germline CDR1 and CDR2: LNHDA and SQIVND (reference sequence). The CDR3 runs to 15 residues. With V trimmed by 6 bases and J by 14 bases, 15 bases remained unmatched. The CDR3 loop is CASSPRTSGSIEEFF. In nucleotides, the CDR3 is TGTGCCAGTAGCCCCCGGACTAGCGGGTCCATAGAGGAGTTCTTC.

This clone has only a few counts. Here the CDR3 DNA reads TGTGCCTGGAGTAATCAGGGTAAAAACATTCAGTACTTC. Translated: CAWSNQGKNIQYF. The rearrangement joins TRBV30 to TRBJ2-4; a weak D match, TRBD1 (5 bases). The CDR3 extends over 13 amino acids. Trimming took off 2 bases at V and 4 bases at J, with 9 bases between the two ends. CDR1 is GTSNPN and CDR2 is SVGIG in the germline V gene (reference sequence).

The chain employs TRBV29-1 and TRBJ2-7, with 9 positions matching TRBD1. This CDR3 region has 13 residues. Germline CDR1 is SQVTM and CDR2 is ANQGSEA. The V segment lost 7 bases and the J segment 7 bases; nucleotides outside the gene matches: 11. The CDR3 bases are TGCAGCGCTACCGGGACAGGGCCGAGGGAGCAGTACTTC. Amino acid sequence: CSATGTGPREQYF.

This clone appeared a few times. The chain combines TRBV6-6 with TRBJ1-1; TRBD1 agrees at 7 bases. CDR3 length: 12 residues. The J segment lost 3 bases and the V segment lost 6 bases, leaving 1 base of the junction unmatched. The germline CDR1 and CDR2 sequences are MNHNY and SVGAGI (reference sequence). CDR3 protein: CASRTGDTEAFF. In nucleotides, the CDR3 is TGTGCCAGCAGAACAGGGGACACTGAAGCTTTCTTT.

V is TRBV29-1 and J is TRBJ2-1; 10 positions match TRBD2. After removal of 7 bases from V and 3 bases from J, the junction contained 0 bases not matched to a gene. Looked up from germline, CDR1 is SQVTM and CDR2 is ANQGSEA. CDR3 length equals 12 residues. Here the CDR3 DNA reads TGCAGCGGGACTAGCGGCTACAATGAGCAGTTCTTC. Translating gives CSGTSGYNEQFF.

The chain carries TRBV7-9 and TRBJ1-1, with a tentative D call TRBD1 (6 bases). The V gene lost 1 base and the J gene lost 1 base, with 16 bases spanning the gap. Per the germline V gene, CDR1 is SEHNR and CDR2 is FQNEAQ (reference sequence). There are 17 residues in the CDR3. The CDR3 loop is CASSLDRLRGGNTEAFF. CDR3 coding DNA: TGTGCCAGCAGCTTAGACCGTCTGCGAGGGGGGAACACTGAAGCTTTCTTT.

By sample share, this clone is medium-sized. This chain uses TRBV19 with TRBJ2-6; no firm D call. CDR1 is LNHDA and CDR2 is SQIVND in the germline V gene (reference sequence). The V end lost 3 bases, the J end lost 0 bases, and 9 bases lay between the germline ends. The CDR3 contains 16 residues. CDR3 DNA sequence: TGTGCCAGTAGTATGGGCAGCAGCTCTGGGGCCAACGTCCTGACTTTC. The encoded protein is CASSMGSSSGANVLTF.

V is TRBV5-6 and J is TRBJ1-6; no reliable D call. CDR3 size: 14 residues. CDR1 SGHDT and CDR2 YYEEEE come from the germline V gene. Trimming removed 2 bases from V and 7 bases from J, with 10 bases in between. CDR3 sequence (DNA): TGTGCCAGCAGCTTCCCACTAGCGAATTCACCCCTCCACTTT. Translation gives CASSFPLANSPLHF.

This chain links TRBV5-1 with TRBJ2-7, with D possibly TRBD1 on 6 matching bases. The V gene's germline CDR1 is SGHRS and CDR2 YFSETQ. The V and J ends lost 3 bases and 7 bases respectively, with 17 bases between them. The CDR3 totals 14 residues. Here the CDR3 reads CASSSQGRGEEQYF. The CDR3 region has the DNA TGCGCCAGCAGCTCCCAGGGGAGAGGGGAGGAGCAGTACTTC.

This clone came up a few times. This sample includes further DNA sequences coding for the same CDR3. This rearrangement joins TRBV2 to TRBJ2-6, with unresolved D. This CDR3 is built from 12 residues. Germline-derived CDR1 and CDR2 are SNHLY and FYNNEI. Trimming stripped 6 bases from V and 2 bases from J, with 2 bases between. The CDR3 coding sequence is TGTGCCAGCAGCGCTGGGGCCAACGTCCTGACTTTC. Translated: CASSAGANVLTF.

V gene TRBV30 combines with J gene TRBJ1-2; D possibly corresponds to TRBD1 (5 bases). The CDR3 totals 14 residues. The germline V gene encodes CDR1 GTSNPN and CDR2 SVGIG (reference sequence). V shed 2 bases and J shed 4 bases, with 14 bases lying between them. The CDR3 DNA is TGTGCCTGGAGTCGGTCGGGGACCGTCTATGGCTACACCTTC. Residues: CAWSRSGTVYGYTF.

This clone was detected only once. V is TRBV30 and J is TRBJ1-2; no firm D call. Trimming left V 0 bases short and J 4 bases short, with 6 bases between. Germline CDR1 reads GTSNPN; CDR2 reads SVGIG (reference sequence). The CDR3 totals 12 residues. The CDR3, as DNA: TGTGCCTGGAGTGTTAGGGCCTATGGCTACACCTTC. This translates into CAWSVRAYGYTF.

This chain links TRBV2 with TRBJ2-2; a weak D match, TRBD1 (6 bases). Germline values: CDR1 SNHLY, CDR2 FYNNEI. V dropped 10 bases and J dropped 0 bases, with 12 bases sitting between them. This CDR3 comprises 14 residues. CDR3 region: CATRQATNTGELFF. The DNA of the CDR3 is TGTGCCACCAGACAGGCAACGAACACCGGGGAGCTGTTTTTT. Full variable domain (outside the CDR3, taken from reference TRBV2 and TRBJ2-2): EPEVTQTPSHQVTQMGQEVILRCVPISNHLYFYWYRQILGQKVEFLVSFYNNEISEKSEIFDDQFSVERPDGSNFTLKIRSTKLEDSAMYFCATRQATNTGELFFGEGSRLTVL.

This sequence joins TRBV15 and TRBJ2-7; 8 bases are shared with TRBD1. The V segment lost 3 bases and the J segment 5 bases; nucleotides outside the gene matches: 6. Germline V CDR1 and CDR2: LNHNV, YYDKDF (reference sequence). This CDR3 contains 14 residues. CDR3 in amino acids: CATSRTGDNHEQYF. DNA of the CDR3: TGTGCCACCAGCAGGACAGGGGATAACCACGAGCAGTACTTC.

V gene TRBV2 combines with J gene TRBJ2-3; D is possibly TRBD2 (5 bases). The CDR3 runs 15 residues. Germline V gene data show CDR1 as SNHLY and CDR2 as FYNNEI. V lost 8 bases and J 2 bases, leaving 17 bases between the germline ends. Here the CDR3 reads CASLIPGVSTDTQYF. The CDR3, as DNA: TGTGCCAGCCTCATACCCGGGGTCTCCACAGATACGCAGTATTTT.

This chain links TRBV25-1 with TRBJ2-7; a possible D gene is TRBD1 (6 bases). V was shortened by 6 bases and J by 2 bases, with 17 bases between the two germline ends. This CDR3 contains 15 residues. Germline V lookup: CDR1 MGHDK, CDR2 SYGVNS. The CDR3 DNA follows: TGTGCCAGCAGCCAGGGGCAGCTTGGGGCCTACGAGCAGTACTTC. It codes for CASSQGQLGAYEQYF.